Below are 5 T cell receptor beta chains sequenced from a single sample in a study of T-cell memory formation after mild COVID-19. MiXCR, applied by TCRdb to the 5' RACE reads, yields one record per CDR3 protein. The top ten clones hold approximately 8% of a sample with about 560,000 distinct CDR3 sequences, less than 25% of them seen once. Specimen: PBMCs or a T cell subset sorted from them (not recorded which). The receptors come from an adult woman who had mild COVID-19 (a few samples of this study predate the infection). Cell type and time point are not known.

V is TRBV15 and J is TRBJ2-5, with TRBD2 matching 8 bases. The CDR3 is 17 residues long. The germline V gene has CDR1 LNHNV and CDR2 YYDKDF (reference sequence). V dropped 1 base and J dropped 4; count of bases not matched to a gene: 11. The CDR3 nucleotides read TGTGCCACCAGCAGAGCTGTACTAGCGGAAGTTTCAGAGACCCAGTACTTC. This gives the protein CATSRAVLAEVSETQYF.

J is TRBJ2-2 and V is TRBV7-9; 7 bases are a match to TRBD1. V dropped 6 bases and J dropped 6; count of bases not matched to a gene: 1. Germline V gene sequence: CDR1 SEHNR, CDR2 FQNEAQ (reference sequence). This CDR3 is built from 12 residues. CDR3 region: CASRGTAGELFF. The CDR3, as DNA: TGTGCCAGCAGGGGGACAGCCGGGGAGCTGTTTTTT.

This clonotype was recorded a few times. V and J are TRBV7-2 and TRBJ2-7, with 14 bases aligning to TRBD2. Germline V gene sequence: CDR1 SGHTA, CDR2 FQGNSA. V trimming: 4 bases; J trimming: 3 bases; junction bases outside the gene matches: 5. The CDR3 length is 16 residues. Here the CDR3 reads CASSSRGLAGGYEQYF. The CDR3 coding sequence is TGTGCCAGCAGCTCTAGAGGACTAGCGGGGGGCTACGAGCAGTACTTC.

This rearrangement joins TRBV7-2 to TRBJ2-7; 9 bases map to TRBD1. Trimming took 2 bases from V and 0 from J; bases not matched to a gene: 2. This CDR3 has 15 amino acids. CDR1 is SGHTA and CDR2 is FQGNSA in the germline V gene. The CDR3 coding sequence is TGTGCCAGCAGCTTACAGACAGGGGGCTCCTACGAGCAGTACTTC. Its translation is CASSLQTGGSYEQYF. The full variable domain, with the rest looked up from reference TRBV7-2 and TRBJ2-7, is GAGVSQSPSNKVTEKGKDVELRCDPISGHTALYWYRQSLGQGLEFLIYFQGNSAPDKSGLPSDRFSAERTGGSVSTLTIQRTQQEDSAVYLCASSLQTGGSYEQYFGPGTRLTVT.

This clonotype has ten or more counts. The chain has TRBV7-2 and TRBJ2-3, with unresolved D. The germline V and J ends were trimmed by 5 bases and 0 bases, with 12 bases remaining between them. The CDR3 runs 15 residues. The germline CDR1 and CDR2 sequences are SGHTA and FQGNSA. This CDR3 reads CASSPQARSTDTQYF. The DNA for the CDR3 is TGTGCCAGCAGCCCGCAGGCCCGTAGCACAGATACGCAGTATTTT.